What follows is one TCR beta chain and its context. Its antigen remains unidentified. V lost 0 bases to trimming and J lost 0 bases, with 18 bases between them. Germline V CDR1 and CDR2: MNHEY, SVGAGI. This CDR3 region has 19 residues. The sample originates from a study of early T cells in non-severe SARS-CoV-2 infection. Overall study context: Unsorted whole-blood RNA was sequenced in bulk, leaving chains unpaired. Study-wide results and limits: VDJdb-based matching was biased toward anti-spike CD8 responses and missed private and CD4 specificities.

Attachment of unique molecular identifiers was made to individual cDNA molecules. From the 5' RACE reads, TCRdb called clonotypes with MiXCR, one entry per CDR3 protein. The table has about 62,000 distinct CDR3 sequences, roughly a tenth seen once. Sample: whole blood. This chain uses TRBV6-5 with TRBJ2-1, with a weak D call TRBD2 (7 bases). The clonotype comes from an adult who was a healthcare worker with PCR-confirmed SARS-CoV-2 infection or an uninfected control (not recorded which). The CDR3 spells CASSYSSGGGRISYNEQFF. In DNA form, the CDR3 reads TGTGCCAGCAGTTACTCGAGCGGCGGGGGCCGTATCTCCTACAATGAGCAGTTCTTC.